Listed below are T cell receptor beta chains from one sample, sequenced in a study of Graves' ophthalmopathy and Graves' hyperthyroidism. TCRdb redid the calling of the multiplex PCR reads with MiXCR, one entry per CDR3 protein. This sample yields hundreds of thousands of distinct CDR3 sequences, of which around a fifth are seen a single time; 2.5% to 3.5% belongs to the top ten. The sample consisted of peripheral blood. The origin of the receptors is a woman aged 18-35 years with stable Graves' hyperthyroidism. Both conserved end residues are part of each CDR3. The D gene is left open where the match is weak. For some rows the clone size is stated as once, few or many, or as a class when expanded; others skip it.

J gene | clone size | V gene | D gene | CDR3 length | CDR3 DNA | CDR3 protein
TRBJ2-5 | many | TRBV6-1 | . | 12 | TGTGCCAGCAGTTTGGTCCCCGAGACCCAGTACTTC | CASSLVPETQYF
TRBJ1-2 | many | TRBV2 | . | 15 | TGTGCCAGCAGTGAAACAGGGTTTGTTAACTATGGCTACACCTTC | CASSETGFVNYGYTF
TRBJ2-7 | many | TRBV5-1 | TRBD1 | 14 | TGCGCCAGCAGCTTGCGTCAGGGGGCGCGAGAGCAGTACTTC | CASSLRQGAREQYF
TRBJ2-7 | many | TRBV12-3/TRBV12-4 | . | 14 | TGTGCCAGCAGCTACCGACTAGGTTCCTACGAGCAGTACTTC | CASSYRLGSYEQYF
TRBJ2-5 | many | TRBV6-1 | TRBD2 | 14 | TGTGCCAGCAGACAGCGGGAGAGCTGGGGGACCCAGTACTTC | CASRQRESWGTQYF
TRBJ1-1 | many | TRBV15 | . | 14 | TGTGCCACCAGCCCGCAGGGATTGCACACTGAAGCTTTCTTT | CATSPQGLHTEAFF
TRBJ2-7 | many | TRBV10-3 | TRBD1 | 13 | TGTGCCACCTCGGGACAGGGGGCCTACGAGCAGTACTTC | CATSGQGAYEQYF
TRBJ2-1 | many | TRBV2 | TRBD2 | 13 | TGTGCCAGCCCTGGCGGGGGTATGAATGAGCAGTTCTTC | CASPGGGMNEQFF
TRBJ1-2 | many | TRBV10-3 | . | 14 | TGTGCCATCAGTGAGTCGACCGGGGGCTATGGCTACACCTTC | CAISESTGGYGYTF
TRBJ2-7 | . | TRBV19 | . | 14 | TGTGCCAGTAGTAGAACCAGGGACGGCTACGAGCAGTACTTC | CASSRTRDGYEQYF
TRBJ1-2 | many | TRBV2 | TRBD1 | 15 | TGTGCCAGCACACGGGACAGGGTAGGAAACTATGGCTACACCTTC | CASTRDRVGNYGYTF
TRBJ2-7 | many | TRBV7-2 | . | 15 | TGTGCCAGCAGCTTAGGCGGGTCGGCTCCCTACGAGCAGTACTTC | CASSLGGSAPYEQYF
TRBJ2-5 | many | TRBV24-1 | TRBD2 | 15 | TGTGCCACCAGTGATGCTCTAGCGGGGCAAGAGACCCAGTACTTC | CATSDALAGQETQYF
TRBJ2-5 | once | TRBV20-1 | . | 11 | TGCAGTGCTAGAGTTTCCGACACCCAGTACTTC | CSARVSDTQYF
TRBJ1-2 | . | TRBV4-1 | TRBD1 | 13 | TGCGCCAGCAGCCAAGTCAGGGGGAAGGGCTACACCTTC | CASSQVRGKGYTF
TRBJ2-7 | many | TRBV20-1 | . | 15 | TGCAGTGCTAGAGATGTCGAGCGGGCGATCTACGAGCAGTACTTC | CSARDVERAIYEQYF
TRBJ1-2 | many | TRBV27 | TRBD1 | 15 | TGTGCCAGCAGTCCGGGACAGGCAAGGTTATATGGCTACACCTTC | CASSPGQARLYGYTF
TRBJ1-3 | few | TRBV10-3 | . | 15 | TGTGCCACGCCAAGACAAGACTACTCTGGAAACACCATATATTTT | CATPRQDYSGNTIYF
TRBJ1-1 | . | TRBV6-2/TRBV6-3 | . | 15 | TGTGCCAGCAGTTACTCGAATTGGGTGCAGACTGAAGCTTTCTTT | CASSYSNWVQTEAFF
TRBJ2-5 | many | TRBV12-3/TRBV12-4 | . | 14 | TGTGCCAGCAGTTGGCAGACTGGAGGGGAGACCCAGTACTTC | CASSWQTGGETQYF
TRBJ1-1 | many | TRBV6-5 | . | 13 | TGTGCCAGCAGTTACCGGGATGACACTGAAGCTTTCTTT | CASSYRDDTEAFF
TRBJ1-1 | many | TRBV28 | TRBD1 | 12 | TGTGCCAGCAGTTACTCGGACAGGGAAGCTTTCTTT | CASSYSDREAFF
TRBJ2-2 | many | TRBV6-2/TRBV6-3 | TRBD2 | 16 | TGTGCCAGCAGTCCCCACTTAGCGGGATACAGCGGGGAGCTGTTTTTT | CASSPHLAGYSGELFF
TRBJ2-7 | many | TRBV6-5 | TRBD1 | 14 | TGTGCCAGCAGTTACCCGGACAGGGCTGGCGAGCAGTACTTC | CASSYPDRAGEQYF
TRBJ2-5 | many | TRBV14 | TRBD2 | 16 | TGTGCCAGCAGCCTAAACCGACTAGCGGGAGGAGAGACCCAGTACTTC | CASSLNRLAGGETQYF
TRBJ2-4 | . | TRBV6-1 | TRBD1 | 17 | TGTGCCAGCAGTGAAAGGAGACAGGGGGTGGTCAAAAACATTCAGTACTTC | CASSERRQGVVKNIQYF
TRBJ1-3 | . | TRBV12-5 | TRBD1 | 15 | TGTGCTAGTGGTTTGGGAGGGACAGCTGGAAACACCATATATTTT | CASGLGGTAGNTIYF
TRBJ2-1 | many | TRBV11-2 | TRBD2 | 14 | TGTGCCAGCAGCTCGACTAGCGGGAGCTCTGGGCAGTTCTTC | CASSSTSGSSGQFF
TRBJ1-2 | many | TRBV2 | . | 14 | TGTGCCAGCAGTGTTGTGAGCCACAGCTATGGCTACACCTTC | CASSVVSHSYGYTF
TRBJ1-2 | many | TRBV12-3/TRBV12-4 | TRBD1 | 15 | TGTGCCAGCAGTTTGAACATAGAGGGGGCGTTAGGCTACACCTTC | CASSLNIEGALGYTF
TRBJ2-7 | many | TRBV6-5 | TRBD2 | 16 | TGTGCCAGCAGTTACTCCGTAGGAGGGAGGGCCTACGAGCAGTACTTC | CASSYSVGGRAYEQYF
TRBJ1-2 | . | TRBV29-1 | . | 11 | TGCAGCGTTGGGGAGCGTAATGGCTACACCTTC | CSVGERNGYTF
TRBJ2-7 | many | TRBV20-1 | TRBD1 | 14 | TGCAGTGCTAGAGATCTTAGGGGGCTGAGCGAGCAGTACTTC | CSARDLRGLSEQYF
TRBJ1-2 | many | TRBV19 | . | 15 | TGTGCCAGTAGTATCACGGAGCGGGGGCAACATGGCTACACCTTC | CASSITERGQHGYTF
TRBJ1-1 | many | TRBV3-1 | . | 15 | TGTGCCAGCAGCCAAGCCGACATCCCGAACACTGAAGCTTTCTTT | CASSQADIPNTEAFF
TRBJ2-7 | many | TRBV20-1 | . | 15 | TGCAGTGCTAGAGATGTCGGGACTCTTTCCTACGAGCAGTACTTC | CSARDVGTLSYEQYF
TRBJ2-3 | few | TRBV27 | . | 15 | TGTGCCAGCAGTTTATTGGGCCGTTCTGGAGATACGCAGTATTTT | CASSLLGRSGDTQYF
TRBJ2-5 | many | TRBV18 | . | 15 | TGTGCCAGCTCACGAACAAAAACGAGGCCAGAGACCCAGTACTTC | CASSRTKTRPETQYF
TRBJ1-2 | . | TRBV12-5 | . | 15 | TGTGCTAGTGGTGCCCCCGGAGGGGACGGCTATGGCTACACCTTC | CASGAPGGDGYGYTF
TRBJ1-1 | many | TRBV6-1 | . | 12 | TGTGCCAGCAGTAGGGGGGACTTTGAAGCTTTCTTT | CASSRGDFEAFF
TRBJ1-3 | many | TRBV6-2/TRBV6-3 | . | 16 | TGTGCCAGCATTTCGTTCGGGGATTACTCTGGAAACACCATATATTTT | CASISFGDYSGNTIYF
TRBJ1-1 | many | TRBV4-2 | . | 13 | TGTGCCAGCAGCCAAGTTGAATCCACTGAAGCTTTCTTT | CASSQVESTEAFF